The 14 T cell receptor beta chains given below trace back to one sample, sequenced in a study of T-cell memory formation after mild COVID-19. TCRdb processed the 5' RACE reads anew with MiXCR; each CDR3 protein has one entry. The profile covers 65,000 to 100,000 distinct CDR3 sequences, with roughly 13% appearing a single time and 41% taken by the ten largest. The source material was PBMCs or a T cell subset sorted from them (not recorded which). The source is a man between 18 and 35 years old who had mild COVID-19 (a few samples of this study predate the infection). Cell type and time point are not known.

V gene TRBV3-1 combines with J gene TRBJ2-5; possible D gene TRBD1, 5 bases. Germline V gene data show CDR1 as LGHDT and CDR2 as YNNKEL (reference sequence). The CDR3 length is 15 residues. The V and J ends lost 2 bases and 5 bases respectively, with 15 bases between them. CDR3 sequence: CASSQTGSNRETQYF. The CDR3 nucleotides read TGTGCCAGCAGCCAAACCGGATCAAACAGGGAGACCCAGTACTTC.

There are a few counts of this clonotype. The V gene is TRBV15, the J gene TRBJ1-1; 8 nucleotides align to TRBD1. The CDR3 length is 15 residues. V lost 3 bases to trimming and J lost 5 bases; unmatched junction nucleotides: 8. The germline CDR1 and CDR2 sequences are LNHNV and YYDKDF (reference sequence). The CDR3 DNA is TGTGCCACCAGCAGCCGGACAGGGCTTCGGACTGAAGCTTTCTTT. As protein: CATSSRTGLRTEAFF.

This clonotype has ten or more counts. This rearrangement joins TRBV21-1 to TRBJ2-7; TRBD1 is taken as the D call from the table, unchecked against the DNA. TRBV21-1 has pseudogene status. The CDR3 consists of 17 residues. The CDR3 region has the DNA TGTGCCAGCAGCACACACCCATGGGCGACAGTGGTCAACGAGCAGTACGTC. Translation gives CASSTHPWATVVNEQYV.

This clonotype has a handful of counts. The CDR3 region has the DNA TGTGCCAGCAGCCTCGATGGGGGGAAGAGATTTTACAATGAGCAGTTCTTC. This codes for CASSLDGGKRFYNEQFF. This chain connects TRBV7-9 to TRBJ2-1, with a tentative D call TRBD2 (6 bases). The germline CDR1 and CDR2 sequences are SEHNR and FQNEAQ (reference sequence). Trimming left V 5 bases short and J 4 bases short, with 21 bases between. The CDR3 spans 17 residues.

V is TRBV13 and J is TRBJ1-6; 10 bases fit TRBD1. V shed 5 bases and J 8 bases; nucleotides not matched to a gene: 6. Germline V gene data show CDR1 as PRHDT and CDR2 as FYEKMQ (reference sequence). The CDR3 contains 15 residues. The CDR3 bases are TGTGCCAGCAGCAGTACGGGACAGGGGCATTCACCCCTCCACTTT. As protein: CASSSTGQGHSPLHF.

This chain connects TRBV4-3 to TRBJ2-1; 12 bases are a match to TRBD2. CDR1 and CDR2 from the germline V gene are LGHNA and YSLEER. The CDR3 loop spans 17 amino acids. After removal of 1 base from V and 8 bases from J, the junction contained 9 bases not matched to a gene. The chain's CDR3 is CASSQAPLAGGQDEQFF. CDR3 DNA: TGCGCCAGCAGCCAAGCCCCCCTAGCGGGGGGGCAGGATGAGCAGTTCTTC.

This clonotype was counted only a few times. The chain employs TRBV6-5 and TRBJ2-1; D ambiguous. V lost 2 bases and J lost 0, with 5 bases in between. Germline-derived CDR1 and CDR2 are MNHEY and SVGAGI. The CDR3 consists of 14 residues. For the CDR3, the DNA is TGTGCCAGCAGTTACAGAGCCTCCTACAATGAGCAGTTCTTC. The encoded protein is CASSYRASYNEQFF.

The chain joins TRBV12-3 or TRBV12-4 to TRBJ2-1, with TRBD2 matching over 8 bases. This CDR3 is 14 amino acids long. Unmatched junction bases numbered 11, after V lost 10 bases and J lost 6 bases. As DNA, the CDR3 is TGTGCCACCTTGTCGGGGGGGCGATCCAATGAGCAGTTCTTC. Residues: CATLSGGRSNEQFF.

There are a few counts of this clonotype. The gene calls are TRBV7-9 and TRBJ2-3, with D perhaps matching TRBD1 (5 bases). Between the trimmed V and J ends, which lost 5 bases and 1 base, there was a span of 16 bases. The CDR3 covers 16 residues. The V gene's germline CDR1 is SEHNR and CDR2 FQNEAQ (reference sequence). The CDR3 region is CASSEARLGRTDTQYF. The CDR3 DNA reads as TGTGCCAGCAGCGAAGCACGGCTGGGGCGCACAGATACGCAGTATTTT.

The table lists this clonotype with a few counts. The gene calls are TRBV4-1 and TRBJ2-3; D ambiguous. The CDR3 runs to 15 residues. Germline CDR1 and CDR2: MGHRA and YSYEKL. V gave up 4 bases and J gave up 0 bases, with 11 bases separating them. CDR3 coding DNA: TGCGCCAGCAGCCCAAGATACGTAAGCACAGATACGCAGTATTTT. This encodes CASSPRYVSTDTQYF.

This clonotype was counted only a few times. This chain uses TRBV3-1 with TRBJ2-7, with TRBD2 identical over 8 bases. The CDR3 is 15 amino acids. The V gene end was trimmed by 4 bases and the J gene end by 0 bases; junction bases not matched to a gene: 5. Germline V gene sequence: CDR1 LGHDT, CDR2 YNNKEL (reference sequence). The CDR3 is CASSPSGTSSYEQYF. The DNA for the CDR3 is TGTGCCAGCAGCCCCTCCGGGACTAGCTCCTACGAGCAGTACTTC.

The V call is TRBV4-3, the J call TRBJ2-2; D is perhaps TRBD2 (5 bases). The germline V gene has CDR1 LGHNA and CDR2 YSLEER. This CDR3 comprises 16 residues. Trimming removed 4 bases at V and 0 bases at J, with 12 bases between. DNA of the CDR3: TGCGCCAGCAGCCCCCTCGCGGGTCCGAACACCGGGGAGCTGTTTTTT. Protein sequence: CASSPLAGPNTGELFF.

This clonotype appeared a few times. The V and J genes are TRBV6-1 and TRBJ2-3; tentatively, D is TRBD2 (6 bases). This CDR3 is 16 amino acids long. Germline-derived CDR1 and CDR2 are MNHNS and SASEGT. The ends were cut back, 2 bases at V and 0 bases at J, with 12 bases in the middle. This chain's CDR3 is CASSEFVSGSTDTQYF. DNA for the CDR3: TGTGCCAGCAGTGAATTTGTGAGCGGGAGCACAGATACGCAGTATTTT.

The chain recombines TRBV4-1 with TRBJ2-3, with D uncertain. Looked up from germline, CDR1 is MGHRA and CDR2 is YSYEKL. Trimming left V 0 bases short and J 5 bases short, with 18 bases between. The CDR3 totals 17 residues. CDR3 in amino acids: CASSQDAHGSRGDTQYF. As DNA, the CDR3 is TGCGCCAGCAGCCAAGATGCACACGGTAGCCGAGGAGATACGCAGTATTTT.